This T cell receptor (beta chain) was recovered during a study of T-cell reconstitution after alpha-beta-depleted transplantation in children. Trimming pared 4 bases from V and 5 bases from J, leaving 21 bases between. Germline CDR1 reads MDHEN; CDR2 reads SYDVKM. This CDR3 is 16 amino acids long. This clonotype was recorded a few times. Its antigen is unidentified. Study-level results: The study reportedly traced alpha-beta T cells about two months after transplant to several hundred expanded graft clones. The high TCRbeta diversity at day 60 in some patients came from surviving recipient T cells and thymic progenitors. Diversity and T-cell counts at one year after transplant derived mostly from new T cells.

Preparation of the TCRbeta library used unique molecular identifiers. TCRdb processed the PCR reads anew with MiXCR; each CDR3 protein has one entry. Of about 97,000 distinct CDR3 sequences listed, less than 6% are singletons. The specimen was PBMCs, mostly from graft donor cells, collected 60 days after TCRalphabeta/CD19-depleted stem cell transplant. The chain combines TRBV28 with TRBJ2-7, with D possibly called TRBD1 or TRBD2 (6 bases each). The source of this sequence is a female patient aged 2 to 10 who had a stem cell transplant for Fanconi anemia, so the T cells may come from the graft donor. The DNA of the CDR3 is TGTGCCAGCAGTTCAAATCGACGGGCGAGGGGGGACGAGCAGTACTTC. This sequence encodes CASSSNRRARGDEQYF.